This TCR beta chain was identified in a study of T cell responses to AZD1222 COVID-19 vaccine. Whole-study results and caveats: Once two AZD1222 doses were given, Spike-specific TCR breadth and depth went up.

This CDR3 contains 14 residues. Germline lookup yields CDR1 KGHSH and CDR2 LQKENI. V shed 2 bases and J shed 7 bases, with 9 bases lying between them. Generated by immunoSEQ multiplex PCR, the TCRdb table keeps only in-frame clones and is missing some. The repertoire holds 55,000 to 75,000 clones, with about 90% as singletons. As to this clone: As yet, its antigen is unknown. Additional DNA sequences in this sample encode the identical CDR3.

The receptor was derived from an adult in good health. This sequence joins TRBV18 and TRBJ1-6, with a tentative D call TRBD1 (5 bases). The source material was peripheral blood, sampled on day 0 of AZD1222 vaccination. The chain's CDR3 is CASSPDSGNSPLHF. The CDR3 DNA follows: TGTGCCAGCTCACCAGATTCAGGGAATTCACCCCTCCACTTT.